This T cell receptor (beta chain) emerged from a study of CD8+ T cells in alopecia areata. Reverse transcribed after extraction, RNA yielded cDNA as the sequencing template. Libraries were prepared by immunoSEQ multiplex PCR; TCRdb keeps only in-frame clonotypes and omits some of them. The top ten hold 4.5% of the sample, which has some 130,000 clones, 45% to 60% seen once. In regard to this clone: One end of the junction fails to match germline, which may point to a read error.

Sequences were derived from CD4+ T cells sorted from blood, sampled at week 0. This TCR derives from a human donor with alopecia areata.

The DNA of the CDR3 is TGTGCCAGCGCCCTCAGCGGGGGGGCAGGCAACGAGCGGTACTTC. Protein sequence: CASALSGGAGNERYF. V is TRBV6-5 and J is TRBJ2-7, with TRBD2 matching 10 bases. CDR1 MNHEY and CDR2 SVGAGI come from the germline V gene. CDR3 length equals 15 residues.